This TCR beta chain derives from a study of T cells in Graves' hyperthyroidism and ophthalmopathy (dated by TCRdb to between 2018 and 2021). Context from the whole study: Peripheral blood was collected at initial diagnosis, before any treatment. TCR V-J signatures able to tell the groups apart were searched for in a discovery cohort of 90 to 100 patients, of whom more than 40 had Graves' ophthalmopathy and around 56 had stable Graves' hyperthyroidism. An independent validation cohort of under 20 hyperthyroidism patients and 15 or so patients who later progressed to ophthalmopathy tested prospective prediction of ophthalmopathy. The 100 or so discovery patients were randomly split 7:3 into training and test sets. Thyroid tissue and blood T-cell repertoires from about 6 Graves' hyperthyroidism patients were also compared in the study. Following sampling, methimazole starting at 30 mg daily was given to hyperthyroidism patients, and high-dose intravenous methylprednisolone was given to ophthalmopathy patients. The paper describes TCR Vbeta CDR3 sequencing of 120 to 150 peripheral blood samples, made up of 43 ophthalmopathy patients, roughly 72 hyperthyroidism patients and some 17 progressor patients. Overall study outcomes, separate from this receptor: In cross-validation, a model built on a 13 V-J signature told ophthalmopathy apart from stable hyperthyroidism with under 90% sensitivity and approximately 84% specificity, and in testing the same model reached 80%/75%. Most expanded thyroid clonotypes (frequency above 0.001) were also detected in blood, a finding suggesting that blood repertoires may reflect thyroid immune responses. No statistical method was used to set the sample size in advance, and investigators knew the group allocation. During validation, the model predicted progression to ophthalmopathy a median of around six months ahead of onset, with roughly 65% sensitivity and about 72% specificity.

V is cut by 4 bases and J by 6 bases, and the space between the germline ends is 13 bases. The CDR3 spans 12 residues, from the cysteine through the phenylalanine. Only the CDR3 part of the read is kept: 36 bases, read in frame from the first base. As encoded in the germline V gene, CDR1 is SQVTM while CDR2 is ANQGSEA. This clonotype was seen many times. This receptor's antigen is unknown. Base qualities are not recorded, but no much larger clone differs from it by a single base. Stable Graves' hyperthyroidism was defined as the absence of progression to ophthalmopathy over 18 months of follow-up. The hyperthyroidism patients were between 18 and 65 years old and newly diagnosed, with a disease duration of less than 2 months. Any patient with an uncontrolled infection, another autoimmune disease, pregnancy or lactation was excluded. Clinical symptoms, serum thyroxine and TRAb, thyroid ultrasound, and orbital computed tomography formed the basis for the diagnoses. PBMCs were isolated from roughly 10 ml of fresh peripheral blood by Ficoll-Paque density gradient centrifugation. Total RNA was extracted using Trizol reagent, and RNA quality was assessed on an Agilent 2100 Bioanalyzer.

The TCR beta CDR3 regions were amplified from RNA transcripts. The first round of RT-PCR for the TCR CDR3 was performed with the HTBI primer set and the Qiagen OneStep RT-PCR kit. The libraries were constructed in a second round of multiplex PCR and then size-selected and purified. The libraries were sequenced on an Illumina HiSeq2000 using paired-end 100 bp reads. The authors' analysis ran thus. SOAPnuke was used to process the raw data, throwing out any read that contained adapters or uncalled bases, had a mean Phred below 15, or lacked an exact constant-primer or identifier match. High-quality paired reads were merged using COPE v1.2.5, and each unique nucleotide sequence was defined as a clonotype. Clonotypes were aligned to IMGT TRBV, TRBD and TRBJ reference segments using MiTCR v1.1. Only V-J combinations with frequency above 0.0001, covering 99% to 99.2% of repertoires, were analysed. A TCS score was defined as the ratio of F50 (clonal expansion) to E x V (chaos), with BLOSUM62-based TCRdist applied between CDR3 peptides within each V-J. Welch's t-statistics and random forest reduced 500 to 650 V-J features to 13, which were used in a naive Bayes classifier (R e1071). The public reads were quality trimmed at Q25 with fastp and then assembled into clones with MiXCR by TCRdb, keeping productive beta chains. A single entry per CDR3 protein holds the most common genes and DNA from its merged rows. Clone size and V and J calls follow TCRdb, not the original study. The sample contains hundreds of thousands of distinct CDR3 sequences, 15% to 20% of them found a single time. The ten largest clonotypes hold 3.8% of the sample.

This receptor was taken from a woman aged 30 to 39 with Graves' hyperthyroidism. The sequenced material came from blood. The rearrangement joined TRBV29-1 to TRBJ2-7; perhaps TRBD2 is the D gene, with 5 bases matching. The CDR3 region reads CSVAREWGEQYF. The nucleotide sequence is given as TGCAGCGTTGCGAGGGAGTGGGGCGAGCAGTACTTC.